The rows below give T cell receptor beta chains drawn from one sample of a study of OX40 agonist ivuxolimab in advanced cancers. The assay was immunoSEQ multiplex PCR, and TCRdb's table has in-frame clones only and misses some. The profile covers tens of thousands of clones, with 90% appearing a single time and about 0.4% taken by the ten largest. Specimen: CD4+ or CD8+ T cells sorted from blood, collected in a trial of the OX40 agonist ivuxolimab. The receptors derive from an adult with an advanced solid tumor such as melanoma, head and neck, liver or kidney cancer. CDR3s include the opening cysteine and the closing phenylalanine or tryptophan. The D gene is left open where the match is weak. Size tells how often a clone was seen (once, few, many) or the class of an expanded clone, and some rows leave it out.

v_call: TRBV18; j_call: TRBJ2-3; clone_size: NA; d_call: TRBD2; cdr3_nt: TGTGCCAGCATCCGGACTAGCGGGATTAGCACAGATACGCAGTATTTT; cdr3_aa: CASIRTSGISTDTQYF
v_call: TRBV7-2; j_call: TRBJ2-5; clone_size: NA; d_call: NA; cdr3_nt: TGTGCCAGCAGCTTAGCGGGCCAGGGACTCCAAGAGACCCAGTACTTC; cdr3_aa: CASSLAGQGLQETQYF
v_call: TRBV7-2; j_call: TRBJ2-3; clone_size: NA; d_call: NA; cdr3_nt: TGTGCCAGCAGCCCTATGGACTTGCCCACAGATACGCAGTATTTT; cdr3_aa: CASSPMDLPTDTQYF
v_call: TRBV27; j_call: TRBJ1-1; clone_size: few; d_call: NA; cdr3_nt: TGTGCCAGCAGCCCTCAGGGCTCGAACACTGAAGCTTTCTTT; cdr3_aa: CASSPQGSNTEAFF
v_call: TRBV11-2; j_call: TRBJ2-1; clone_size: NA; d_call: NA; cdr3_nt: TGTGCCAGCAGCTTACTTTTCGGGGGCCAGGGCCGAAACTACAATGAGCAGTTCTTC; cdr3_aa: CASSLLFGGQGRNYNEQFF
v_call: TRBV4-1; j_call: TRBJ1-4; clone_size: NA; d_call: NA; cdr3_nt: TGCGCCAGCAGCCAAGATCCGGTCGTTGCAACTAATGAAAAACTGTTTTTT; cdr3_aa: CASSQDPVVATNEKLFF
v_call: TRBV7-6; j_call: TRBJ2-1; clone_size: NA; d_call: TRBD2; cdr3_nt: TGTGCCAGCAGCCGTTTCACGGGACTAGCGTATAACAATGAGCAGTTCTTC; cdr3_aa: CASSRFTGLAYNNEQFF
v_call: TRBV4-3; j_call: TRBJ2-1; clone_size: NA; d_call: NA; cdr3_nt: TGCGCCAGCAGCCAATCCCTCTACAATGAGCAGTTCTTC; cdr3_aa: CASSQSLYNEQFF
v_call: TRBV6-4; j_call: TRBJ2-2; clone_size: NA; d_call: TRBD2; cdr3_nt: TGTGCCAGCAGTGACTCCCCATTAGCGGGAGTCACCGGGGAGCTGTTTTTT; cdr3_aa: CASSDSPLAGVTGELFF
v_call: TRBV11-3; j_call: TRBJ2-2; clone_size: NA; d_call: NA; cdr3_nt: TGTGCCAGCAGCTTAGAAGGGGGTGGTGGAACCGGGGAGCTGTTTTTT; cdr3_aa: CASSLEGGGGTGELFF
v_call: TRBV7-2; j_call: TRBJ2-2; clone_size: NA; d_call: NA; cdr3_nt: TGTGCCAGCAGCCTAGCCTATGGGGGGGAGCTGTTTTTT; cdr3_aa: CASSLAYGGELFF
v_call: TRBV21-1; j_call: TRBJ1-5; clone_size: NA; d_call: NA; cdr3_nt: TGTGCCAGCAGCAAAAGAGGGACAGGGGGCTTTCGGTATCAGCCCCAGCATTTT; cdr3_aa: CASSKRGTGGFRYQPQHF
v_call: TRBV5-1; j_call: TRBJ2-2; clone_size: NA; d_call: NA; cdr3_nt: TGCGCCAGCAGCCCGTACAGTAAGGTTAACACCGGGGAGCTGTTTTTT; cdr3_aa: CASSPYSKVNTGELFF
v_call: TRBV4-3; j_call: TRBJ1-5; clone_size: NA; d_call: NA; cdr3_nt: TGCGCCAGCAGCCAAGATTATACAGCTAATCAGCCCCAGCATTTT; cdr3_aa: CASSQDYTANQPQHF
v_call: TRBV7-2; j_call: TRBJ2-1; clone_size: NA; d_call: NA; cdr3_nt: TGTGCCAGCAGCCGTACACAGGGACCGTGGGATGAGCAGTTCTTC; cdr3_aa: CASSRTQGPWDEQFF
v_call: TRBV4-2; j_call: TRBJ2-2; clone_size: NA; d_call: NA; cdr3_nt: TGTGCCAGCAGCGAGGGGGGCAACACCGGGGAGCTGTTTTTT; cdr3_aa: CASSEGGNTGELFF
v_call: TRBV4-1; j_call: TRBJ1-3; clone_size: few; d_call: NA; cdr3_nt: TGCGCCAGCAGCCGGAATACAGCAGGCTCTGGAAACACCATATATTTT; cdr3_aa: CASSRNTAGSGNTIYF
v_call: TRBV5-1; j_call: TRBJ1-1; clone_size: NA; d_call: TRBD1; cdr3_nt: TGCGCCAGCAGACAGACAGGGGTGGACACTGAAGCTTTCTTT; cdr3_aa: CASRQTGVDTEAFF
v_call: TRBV18; j_call: TRBJ2-3; clone_size: NA; d_call: NA; cdr3_nt: TGTGCCAGCTCACCACCTCCGGGAAGAGATACGCAGTATTTT; cdr3_aa: CASSPPPGRDTQYF
v_call: TRBV19; j_call: TRBJ2-2; clone_size: NA; d_call: TRBD1; cdr3_nt: TGTGCCAGTAGTATAGGGACAGGGGGCATCACCGGGGAGCTGTTTTTT; cdr3_aa: CASSIGTGGITGELFF
v_call: TRBV5-1; j_call: TRBJ2-1; clone_size: NA; d_call: NA; cdr3_nt: TGCGCCAGCAGCCGTGGAGGGGACTACAATGAGCAGTTCTTC; cdr3_aa: CASSRGGDYNEQFF
v_call: TRBV9; j_call: TRBJ2-1; clone_size: NA; d_call: NA; cdr3_nt: TGTGCCAGCAGCGTAGGCACGTTGGAGGGGGTGAAGTTCTTC; cdr3_aa: CASSVGTLEGVKFF
v_call: TRBV5-6; j_call: TRBJ1-2; clone_size: NA; d_call: NA; cdr3_nt: TGTGCCAGCAGCCCGCGTGCCAGGGTCTTCGGCTACACCTTC; cdr3_aa: CASSPRARVFGYTF
v_call: TRBV28; j_call: TRBJ2-2; clone_size: NA; d_call: NA; cdr3_nt: TGTGCCAGCAGCCACAGGACGAACACCGGGGAGCTGTTTTTT; cdr3_aa: CASSHRTNTGELFF
v_call: TRBV30; j_call: TRBJ1-2; clone_size: NA; d_call: TRBD1; cdr3_nt: TGTGCCTGGAGTCTTGTACCGGGACAGTACTATGGCTACACCTTC; cdr3_aa: CAWSLVPGQYYGYTF
v_call: TRBV30; j_call: TRBJ2-1; clone_size: NA; d_call: NA; cdr3_nt: TGTGCCTGGAGTTTGACTAGCTCTGGGACATGGTTCTTC; cdr3_aa: CAWSLTSSGTWFF
v_call: TRBV18; j_call: TRBJ2-1; clone_size: NA; d_call: TRBD1; cdr3_nt: TGTGCCAGCTCACAAACGGACAGGGACAATGAGCAGTTCTTC; cdr3_aa: CASSQTDRDNEQFF
v_call: TRBV6-6; j_call: TRBJ2-5; clone_size: NA; d_call: TRBD1; cdr3_nt: TGTGCCAGCAGACTCGCCGACAGGGGCCAGGAGACCCAGTACTTC; cdr3_aa: CASRLADRGQETQYF
v_call: TRBV28; j_call: TRBJ2-2; clone_size: once; d_call: NA; cdr3_nt: TGTGCCAGCAGTTTATTCAGTGCCCCGGCCGGGGAGCTGTTTTTT; cdr3_aa: CASSLFSAPAGELFF
v_call: TRBV7-9; j_call: TRBJ1-4; clone_size: NA; d_call: NA; cdr3_nt: TGTGCCAGCAGCTTAAGCGGTGGGGGAGGTGAAAAACTGTTTTTT; cdr3_aa: CASSLSGGGGEKLFF